The 12 T cell receptor beta chains presented below share a single source sample, sequenced in a study of blood T cells in healthy people across ages. Together with a sample-barcoded 5' primer, a J-beta primer mix was included in a second PCR lasting 7 to 11 cycles. TCRdb re-analysed the 5' RACE reads in MiXCR, keeping a single row per CDR3 protein. The data hold 1.5 million to 2 million distinct CDR3 sequences, with 28% observed a single time. Sample: blood. These receptors came from a woman aged 30 to 39 in good health.

This chain links TRBV25-1 with TRBJ2-1, with 7 bases fitting TRBD2. CDR1 is MGHDK and CDR2 is SYGVNS in the germline V gene. The V and J ends lost 7 bases and 11 bases, in that order; junction bases with no gene match: 11. The CDR3 consists of 13 residues. The CDR3 region is CASTRQGGDKQFF. CDR3 in DNA: TGTGCCAGCACGAGGCAGGGAGGGGATAAGCAGTTCTTC.

This clonotype occurred once. The chain has TRBV29-1 and TRBJ1-1; 7 nucleotides match TRBD1. Trimming cost V 7 bases and J 8 bases; bases outside gene matches: 13. The CDR3 spans 13 residues. Per the germline V gene, CDR1 is SQVTM and CDR2 is ANQGSEA. CDR3 in amino acids: CSAAGWTRGEAFF. DNA for the CDR3: TGCAGCGCCGCGGGATGGACCAGGGGGGAAGCTTTCTTT.

The CDR3 sequence is CASMQHTDTQYF. The CDR3 DNA reads as TGCGCCAGCATGCAGCACACAGATACGCAGTATTTT. The V call is TRBV5-1, the J call TRBJ2-3; D remains ambiguous. CDR3 length: 12 residues. The germline V gene has CDR1 SGHRS and CDR2 YFSETQ. Trimming took off 6 bases at V and 2 bases at J, with 7 bases between the two ends.

This clonotype was seen ten or more times. CDR3 residues: CASTRWLENLSYNEQFF. In DNA form, the CDR3 reads TGTGCCAGCACCAGATGGCTTGAGAACCTGTCCTACAATGAGCAGTTCTTC. This sequence joins TRBV6-6 and TRBJ2-1; D gene unclear. Germline V CDR1 and CDR2: MNHNY, SVGAGI (reference sequence). CDR3 length: 17 residues. Deletions cut 7 bases from V and 1 base from J, with 20 bases between.

This clonotype was seen a few times. The rearrangement links TRBV24-1 to TRBJ2-1; D assignment may be TRBD1 or TRBD2 (5 bases each). Trimming left V 4 bases short and J 9 bases short, with 15 bases between. This CDR3 contains 14 residues. Looked up from germline, CDR1 is KGHDR and CDR2 is SFDVKD. In DNA, the CDR3 is TGTGCCACCAGTGAGCCTTCGGGGACCATTGAGCAGTTCTTC. This codes for CATSEPSGTIEQFF.

This sequence joins TRBV28 and TRBJ2-5; weak D call: TRBD1 (5 bases). This CDR3 is 18 amino acids long. CDR1 MDHEN and CDR2 SYDVKM come from the germline V gene. Trimming stripped 3 bases from V and 4 bases from J, with 24 bases between. The DNA of the CDR3 is TGTGCCAGCAGTTTTGACCTCCCAGGGCGAAATGTAGGAGAGACCCAGTACTTC. This translates into CASSFDLPGRNVGETQYF.

This chain links TRBV20-1 with TRBJ2-3, with 10 positions matching TRBD2. J gave up 4 bases and V 2 bases, and 3 bases lay outside the gene matches. CDR3 length equals 14 residues. Germline V gene lookup returns CDR1 DFQATT and CDR2 SNEGSKA (reference sequence). The CDR3 region has the DNA TGCAGTGCTAGAAAGCGGGGGGGCTCAGATACGCAGTATTTT. Translation gives CSARKRGGSDTQYF.

Regarding this clonotype: A much larger clonotype is one base distant, so this may be a read error. V usage is TRBV6-1 and J usage is TRBJ2-1; D is tentatively TRBD1 or TRBD2 (5 bases each). This CDR3 comprises 12 residues. V dropped 8 bases and J dropped 10 bases, with 15 bases sitting between them. Per the germline V gene, CDR1 is MNHNS and CDR2 is SASEGT. The chain's CDR3 is CASVPRGDEQFF. DNA of the CDR3: TGTGCCAGCGTCCCAAGAGGGGACGAGCAGTTCTTC.

A remark on this clonotype: It may be a read error: a sequence one base away is much more abundant. In this CDR3 the conserved last residue, phenylalanine or tryptophan, is missing, so a read error is likely. This chain connects TRBV5-1 to TRBJ2-3; no reliable D call. Germline lookup yields CDR1 SGHRS and CDR2 YFSETQ. The CDR3 consists of 13 residues. Deletions cut 0 bases from V and 2 bases from J, with 4 bases between. This CDR3 is CASSLEYTDTQYY. The CDR3, as DNA: TGCGCCAGCAGCTTGGAGTACACAGATACGCAGTATTAT.

To note about this clonotype: The limits of the CDR3 on the DNA are not certain, so only TCRdb's listed CDR3 is given. The chain combines TRBV4-3 with TRBJ2-1; the table's TRBD1 call for D was not verified on the DNA. The CDR3 has 21 amino acids, counting both end residues. From germline, CDR1 is LGHNA and CDR2 YSLEER. CDR3 protein: CASSFYICSANQGPSYNEQFF.

The J gene is TRBJ1-5, the V gene TRBV12-3 or TRBV12-4; 7 bases agree with TRBD1. V trimming: 5 bases; J trimming: 1 base; junction bases outside the gene matches: 8. The CDR3 is 16 residues long. CDR3 bases: TGTGCCAGCAGTCTACGACAGGGACAAAGCAATCAGCCCCAGCATTTT. Its translation is CASSLRQGQSNQPQHF.

Many counts were recorded for this clonotype. The V and J genes are TRBV20-1 and TRBJ2-3; 7 positions match TRBD2. Germline V CDR1 and CDR2: DFQATT, SNEGSKA (reference sequence). The junction had 13 bases not matched to a gene; V was cut back by 5 bases and J by 2 bases. The CDR3 has 16 residues. CDR3 DNA: TGCAGTGCTCCAGTGCGGTTGCGGGAGACCACAGATACGCAGTATTTT. Its protein is CSAPVRLRETTDTQYF.